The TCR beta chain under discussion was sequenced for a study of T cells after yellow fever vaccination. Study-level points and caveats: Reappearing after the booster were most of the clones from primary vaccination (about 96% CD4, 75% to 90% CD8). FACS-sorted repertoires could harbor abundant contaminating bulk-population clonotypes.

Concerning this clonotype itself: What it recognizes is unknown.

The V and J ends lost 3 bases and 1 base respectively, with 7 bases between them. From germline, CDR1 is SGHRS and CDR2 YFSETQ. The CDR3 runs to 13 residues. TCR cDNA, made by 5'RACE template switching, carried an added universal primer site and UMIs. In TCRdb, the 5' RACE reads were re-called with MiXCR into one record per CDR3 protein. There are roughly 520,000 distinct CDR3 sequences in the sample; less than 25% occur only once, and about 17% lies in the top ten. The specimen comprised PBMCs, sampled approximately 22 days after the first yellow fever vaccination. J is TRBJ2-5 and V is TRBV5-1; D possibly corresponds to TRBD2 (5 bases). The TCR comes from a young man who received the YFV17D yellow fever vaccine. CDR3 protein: CASSWTFQETQYF. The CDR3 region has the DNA TGCGCCAGCAGCTGGACTTTCCAAGAGACCCAGTACTTC.